This TCR beta chain emerged from a study of blood T cells in healthy people across ages. Germline assignment: CDR1 MDHEN and CDR2 SYDVKM. This CDR3 has 14 amino acids. Between the trimmed V and J ends, which lost 6 bases and 3 bases, there was a span of 14 bases. A J-beta primer mix and a sample-barcoded 5' primer were used in a second PCR of roughly 6 to 12 cycles. TCRdb processed the 5' RACE reads anew with MiXCR; each CDR3 protein has one entry. The sample lists about 1.8 million distinct CDR3 sequences, around half seen once, with approximately 2.1% in the top ten. This chain connects TRBV28 to TRBJ1-2, with D perhaps matching TRBD1 (5 bases). The sequence was collected from a woman aged 40 to 50 in good health. Sample: blood. The CDR3 bases are TGTGCCAGCAGCCCCCCCAGGGCGGACTATGGCTACACCTTC. Protein: CASSPPRADYGYTF.